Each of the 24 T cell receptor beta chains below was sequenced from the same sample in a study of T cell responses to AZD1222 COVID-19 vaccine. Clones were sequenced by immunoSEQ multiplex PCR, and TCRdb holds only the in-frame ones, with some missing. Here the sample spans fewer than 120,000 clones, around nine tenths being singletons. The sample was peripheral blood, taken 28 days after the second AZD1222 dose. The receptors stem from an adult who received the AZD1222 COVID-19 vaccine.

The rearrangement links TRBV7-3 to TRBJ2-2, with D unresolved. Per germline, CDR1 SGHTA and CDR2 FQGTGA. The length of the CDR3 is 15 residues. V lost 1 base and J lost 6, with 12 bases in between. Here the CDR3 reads CASSLSSSTPGELFF. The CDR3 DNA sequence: TGTGCCAGCAGCTTAAGTAGCTCAACTCCCGGGGAGCTGTTTTTT.

This chain's CDR3 is CASSILSGLAISYNEQFF. The CDR3 DNA reads TGTGCCAGTAGTATCCTCTCGGGACTAGCTATCTCCTACAATGAGCAGTTCTTC. V usage is TRBV19 and J usage is TRBJ2-1; TRBD2 aligns across 9 bases. J lost 0 bases, V lost 3 bases, and 9 bases had no gene match. This CDR3 region has 18 residues. Germline V lookup: CDR1 LNHDA, CDR2 SQIVND (reference sequence). Using reference TRBV19 and TRBJ2-1 for the parts outside the CDR3, the full variable domain is DGGITQSPKYLFRKEGQNVTLSCEQNLNHDAMYWYRQDPGQGLRLIYYSQIVNDFQKGDIAEGYSVSREKKESFPLTVTSAQKNPTAFYLCASSILSGLAISYNEQFFGPGTRLTVL.

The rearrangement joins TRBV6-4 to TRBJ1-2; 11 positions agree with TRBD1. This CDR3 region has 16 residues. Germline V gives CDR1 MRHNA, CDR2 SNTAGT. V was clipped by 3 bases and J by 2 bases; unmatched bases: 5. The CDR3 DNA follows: TGTGCCAGCAGTGAGGACAGGGGGCCCCGAAACTATGGCTACACCTTC. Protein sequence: CASSEDRGPRNYGYTF.

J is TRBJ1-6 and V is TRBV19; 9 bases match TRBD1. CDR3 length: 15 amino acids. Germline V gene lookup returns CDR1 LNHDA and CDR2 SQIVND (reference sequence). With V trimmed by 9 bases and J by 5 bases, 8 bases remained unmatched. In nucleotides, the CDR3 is TGTGCCAGCGTACAGGGGGCGAGAGATAATTCACCCCTCCACTTT. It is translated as CASVQGARDNSPLHF.

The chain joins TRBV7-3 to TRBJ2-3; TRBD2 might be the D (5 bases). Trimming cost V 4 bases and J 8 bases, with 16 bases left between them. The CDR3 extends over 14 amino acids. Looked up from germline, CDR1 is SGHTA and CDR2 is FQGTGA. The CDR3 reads CASSSLGLGGTQYF. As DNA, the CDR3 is TGTGCCAGCAGCTCACTGGGCCTAGGAGGTACGCAGTATTTT.

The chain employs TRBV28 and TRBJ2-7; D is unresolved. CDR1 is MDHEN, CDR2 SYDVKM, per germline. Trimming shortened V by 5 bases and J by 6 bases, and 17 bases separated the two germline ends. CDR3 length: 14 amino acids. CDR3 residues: CASSPPGDSAEQYF. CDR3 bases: TGTGCCAGCAGTCCACCGGGTGACTCTGCCGAGCAGTACTTC.

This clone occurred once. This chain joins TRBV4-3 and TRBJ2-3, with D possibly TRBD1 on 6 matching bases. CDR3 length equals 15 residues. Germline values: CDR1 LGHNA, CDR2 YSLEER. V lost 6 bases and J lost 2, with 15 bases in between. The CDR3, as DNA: TGCGCCAGCAGTTCCACAGGGTTCCCCACAGATACGCAGTATTTT. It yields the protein CASSSTGFPTDTQYF.

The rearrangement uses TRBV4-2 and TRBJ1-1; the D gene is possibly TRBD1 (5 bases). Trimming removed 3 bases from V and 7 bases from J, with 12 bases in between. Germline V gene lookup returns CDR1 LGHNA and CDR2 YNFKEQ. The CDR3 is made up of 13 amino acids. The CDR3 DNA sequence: TGTGCCAGCAGCCACGAGGGGAGGGGTGAAGCTTTCTTT. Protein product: CASSHEGRGEAFF.

As DNA, the CDR3 is TGTGCCATCAGTGAGTCAACAGGGGGGGAAGAAAAACTGTTTTTT. Protein product: CAISESTGGEEKLFF. V usage is TRBV10-3 and J usage is TRBJ1-4; 8 positions match TRBD1. Germline V lookup: CDR1 ENHRY, CDR2 SYGVKD. The CDR3 covers 15 residues. Trimming took 0 bases from V and 8 from J; bases not matched to a gene: 5.

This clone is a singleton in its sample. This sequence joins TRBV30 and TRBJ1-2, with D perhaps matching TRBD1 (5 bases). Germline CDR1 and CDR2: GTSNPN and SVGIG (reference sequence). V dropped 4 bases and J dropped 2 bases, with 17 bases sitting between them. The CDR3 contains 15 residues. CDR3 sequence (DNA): TGTGCCTGGATGAGGGCGGCAGGGATAAACTATGGCTACACCTTC. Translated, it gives CAWMRAAGINYGYTF.

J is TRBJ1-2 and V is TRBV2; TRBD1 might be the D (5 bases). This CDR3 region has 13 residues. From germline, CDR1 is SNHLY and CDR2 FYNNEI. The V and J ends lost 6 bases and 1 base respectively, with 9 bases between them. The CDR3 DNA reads TGTGCCAGCAGAGGGGACGGTAACTATGGCTACACCTTC. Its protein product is CASRGDGNYGYTF.

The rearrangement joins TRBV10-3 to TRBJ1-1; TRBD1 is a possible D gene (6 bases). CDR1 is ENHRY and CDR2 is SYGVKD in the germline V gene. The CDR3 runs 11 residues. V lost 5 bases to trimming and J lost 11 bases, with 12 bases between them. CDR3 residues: CAISWDTRAFF. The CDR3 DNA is TGTGCCATCAGTTGGGACACTCGGGCTTTCTTT.

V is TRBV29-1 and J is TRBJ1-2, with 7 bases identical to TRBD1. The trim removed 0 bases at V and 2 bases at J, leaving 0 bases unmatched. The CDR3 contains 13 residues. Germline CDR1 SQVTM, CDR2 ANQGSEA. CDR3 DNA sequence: TGCAGCGTTGAAGACAGGGGGAACTATGGCTACACCTTC. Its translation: CSVEDRGNYGYTF.

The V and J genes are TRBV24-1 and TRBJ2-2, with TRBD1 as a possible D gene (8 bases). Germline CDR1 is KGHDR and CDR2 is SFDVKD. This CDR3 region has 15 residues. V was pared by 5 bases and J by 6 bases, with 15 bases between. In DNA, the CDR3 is TGTGCCACCAGTGTACCCACAGGGGGGGCCGGGGAGCTGTTTTTT. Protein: CATSVPTGGAGELFF.

The CDR3 reads CASRGLRDSYNEQFF. CDR3 sequence (DNA): TGTGCCAGCAGGGGCCTTCGGGACAGCTACAATGAGCAGTTCTTC. The rearrangement links TRBV2 to TRBJ2-1; 7 bases agree with TRBD1. With 6 bases clipped from V and 3 bases from J, the junction kept 8 bases outside the gene matches. The CDR3 has 15 residues. Germline V gene data show CDR1 as SNHLY and CDR2 as FYNNEI.

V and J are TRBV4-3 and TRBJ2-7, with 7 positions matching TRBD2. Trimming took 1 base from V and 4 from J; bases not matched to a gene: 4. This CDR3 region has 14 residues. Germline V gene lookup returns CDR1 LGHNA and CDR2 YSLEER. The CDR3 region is CASSQVSSGYEQYF. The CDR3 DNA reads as TGCGCCAGCAGCCAAGTCTCTAGCGGATACGAGCAGTACTTC.

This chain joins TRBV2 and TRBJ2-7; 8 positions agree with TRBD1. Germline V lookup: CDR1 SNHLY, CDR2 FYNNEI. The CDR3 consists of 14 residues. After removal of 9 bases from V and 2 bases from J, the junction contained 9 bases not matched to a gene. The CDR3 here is CASTPGQVPYEQYF. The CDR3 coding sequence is TGTGCCAGTACACCGGGACAGGTACCCTACGAGCAGTACTTC.

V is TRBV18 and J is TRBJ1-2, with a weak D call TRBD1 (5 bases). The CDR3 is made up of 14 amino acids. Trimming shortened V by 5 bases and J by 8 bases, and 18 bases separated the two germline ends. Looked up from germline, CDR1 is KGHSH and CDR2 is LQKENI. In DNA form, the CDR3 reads TGTGCCAGCTCATTCAGGGAGCTGTCTATGGGCTACACCTTC. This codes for CASSFRELSMGYTF.

The CDR3 bases are TGTGCCAGCAGCTTACGTACCGAGTATGGCTACACCTTC. This codes for CASSLRTEYGYTF. The chain joins TRBV7-2 to TRBJ1-2; D ambiguous. The CDR3 has 13 amino acids. Per the germline V gene, CDR1 is SGHTA and CDR2 is FQGNSA. Trimming removed 2 bases from V and 5 bases from J, with 9 bases in between.

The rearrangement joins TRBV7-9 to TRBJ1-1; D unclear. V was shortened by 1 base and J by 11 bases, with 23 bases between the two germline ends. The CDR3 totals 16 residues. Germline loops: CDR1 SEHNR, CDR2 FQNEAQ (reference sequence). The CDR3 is CASSLEGQRVQQRAFF. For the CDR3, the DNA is TGTGCCAGCAGCTTAGAGGGCCAGCGGGTCCAACAGAGGGCTTTCTTT.

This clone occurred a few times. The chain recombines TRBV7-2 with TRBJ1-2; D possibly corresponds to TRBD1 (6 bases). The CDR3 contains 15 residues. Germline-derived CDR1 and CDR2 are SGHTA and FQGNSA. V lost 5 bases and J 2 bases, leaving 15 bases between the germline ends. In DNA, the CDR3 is TGTGCCAGCAGCACGCTTCAGGGGTTAAACTATGGCTACACCTTC. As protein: CASSTLQGLNYGYTF. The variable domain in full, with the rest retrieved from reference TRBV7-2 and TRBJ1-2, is GAGVSQSPSNKVTEKGKDVELRCDPISGHTALYWYRQSLGQGLEFLIYFQGNSAPDKSGLPSDRFSAERTGGSVSTLTIQRTQQEDSAVYLCASSTLQGLNYGYTFGSGTRLTVV.

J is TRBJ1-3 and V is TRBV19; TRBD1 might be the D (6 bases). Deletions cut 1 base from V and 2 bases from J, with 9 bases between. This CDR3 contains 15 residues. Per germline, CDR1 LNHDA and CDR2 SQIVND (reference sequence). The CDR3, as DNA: TGTGCCAGTAGTATAGCAGGGACAACTGGAAACACCATATATTTT. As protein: CASSIAGTTGNTIYF.

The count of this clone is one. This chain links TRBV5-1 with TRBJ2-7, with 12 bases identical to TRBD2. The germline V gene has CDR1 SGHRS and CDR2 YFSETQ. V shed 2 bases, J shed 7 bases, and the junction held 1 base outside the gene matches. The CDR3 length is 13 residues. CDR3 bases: TGCGCCAGCAGCTTAGGACTAGCGGGGGAGCAGTACTTC. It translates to CASSLGLAGEQYF.

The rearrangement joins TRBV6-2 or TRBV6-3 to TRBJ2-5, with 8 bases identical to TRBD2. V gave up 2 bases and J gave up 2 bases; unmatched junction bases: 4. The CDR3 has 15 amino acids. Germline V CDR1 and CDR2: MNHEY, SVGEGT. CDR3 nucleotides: TGTGCCAGCAGTTACCTGGCGGGGGGTCAAGAGACCCAGTACTTC. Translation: CASSYLAGGQETQYF.